Each of the 5 T cell receptor beta chains below was sequenced from the same sample in a study of neurological immune-mediated disorders. Via MiXCR, TCRdb re-called the 5' RACE reads, giving one row per CDR3 protein. The data show tens of thousands of distinct CDR3 sequences, roughly an eighth seen once. Time point indicated: longitudinal time-point 2. Sequencing was carried out using PBMCs. The receptors originated from a female donor with HTLV-1-associated myelopathy (HAM/TSP).

Only a few counts were recorded for this clonotype. The chain is built from TRBV20-1 and TRBJ1-1; D uncertain. V was pared by 6 bases and J by 4 bases, with 18 bases between. CDR1 is DFQATT and CDR2 is SNEGSKA in the germline V gene (reference sequence). The CDR3 spans 14 residues. CDR3 bases: TGCAGTGCCAGGAGGGCAGGCGGGGTCACTGAAGCTTTCTTT. This translates into CSARRAGGVTEAFF.

This clonotype is judged medium-sized. V is TRBV27 and J is TRBJ2-3; the D call may be TRBD1 or TRBD2 (5 bases each). The CDR3 extends over 13 amino acids. The V gene lost 4 bases and the J gene lost 4 bases, with 9 bases spanning the gap. CDR1 is MNHEY, CDR2 SMNVEV, per germline (reference sequence). CDR3 nucleotide sequence: TGTGCCAGCAGTTACCGGGGACCAGATACGCAGTATTTT. It is translated as CASSYRGPDTQYF.

CDR3 residues: CSAFGLAGNYNEQFF. The CDR3 DNA reads as TGCAGTGCCTTTGGTCTAGCGGGGAACTACAATGAGCAGTTCTTC. The chain uses TRBV20-1 and TRBJ2-1, with 9 bases fitting TRBD2. The J segment lost 3 bases and the V segment lost 6 bases, leaving 9 bases of the junction unmatched. The germline V gene has CDR1 DFQATT and CDR2 SNEGSKA (reference sequence). The length of the CDR3 is 15 residues.

This clonotype was observed many times. The V call is TRBV5-1, the J call TRBJ2-3; the match to TRBD1 covers 7 bases. Germline CDR1 SGHRS, CDR2 YFSETQ. Unmatched junction bases numbered 5, after V lost 4 bases and J lost 6 bases. The CDR3 runs to 13 residues. The CDR3 nucleotides are TGCGCCAGCAGCCAGGACAGGCCCGATACGCAGTATTTT. As protein: CASSQDRPDTQYF.

With respect to this clonotype: A junction boundary mismatches the germline segment, possibly from a read error. This chain links TRBV7-9 with TRBJ1-5; D uncertain. CDR1 and CDR2 from the germline V gene are SEHNR and FQNEAQ (reference sequence). The CDR3 is 13 amino acids. For the CDR3, the DNA is TGTGACAGCAGCTACAACAGCGATCAGCCCCAGCATTTT. Protein: CDSSYNSDQPQHF.